The clone carrying this T cell receptor (beta chain) was seen only a few times. Its antigen is undetermined. The sample originates from a study of blood T cells in healthy people across ages. The study, taken as a whole, reports: Both naive CD4+ cell counts and diversity were greater in long-lived donors than in aged donors. Since the PBMCs were unsorted, naive and antigen-experienced cells could not be conclusively compared.

Isolating PBMCs gave at least 7 million of these cells per sample. A sample-barcoded 5' primer and a J-beta primer mix were used in a second PCR of roughly 7 to 11 cycles. TCRdb passed the 5' RACE reads through MiXCR, listing each CDR3 protein once. The sample lists some 1.6 million distinct CDR3 sequences, roughly 30% seen once, with about 11% in the top ten. The receptor was derived from a woman in her twenties or thirties in good health. Material: blood.

The CDR3 is CASSSQGRLGLAGGYTQYF. As DNA, the CDR3 is TGCGCCAGCAGCTCCCAAGGTCGCCTGGGGCTAGCGGGGGGGTATACGCAGTATTTT. This chain joins TRBV5-1 and TRBJ2-3, with 12 bases matching TRBD2. V shed 3 bases and J 7 bases; nucleotides not matched to a gene: 18. This CDR3 has 19 residues. Per the germline V gene, CDR1 is SGHRS and CDR2 is YFSETQ.